Below are 9 T cell receptor beta chains sequenced from a single sample in a study of shared clonotypes between healthy human individuals (TCRdb year 2020). The protocol used for the library was the immunoSEQ multiplex PCR assay. Sourced from immuneACCESS, this table was stored by TCRdb with only in-frame sequences that have V and J called. A share of the clones is absent; for the studies checked, an unresolved V gene accounts for under half, and the remainder has no known explanation. The table for this sample lists approximately 2.3 million clones; approximately 95% of them were counted only once. Under 0.45% of the sample belongs to the ten largest clones. The sample was naive CD4+ T cells from PBMCs. The sample's cell subset or site label, decoded: CD45RA+ positively selected. The receptors originated from a man between 18 and 29 years old in good health. Some clones in this sample may be carry-over from other donors' samples.

In DNA, the CDR3 is TGTGCCACCGCCGCTGGACAGAGCCGAAACACCATATATTTT. It translates to CATAAGQSRNTIYF. The chain has TRBV28 and TRBJ1-3, with D possibly matching TRBD1 (6 bases). Per the germline V gene, CDR1 is MDHEN and CDR2 is SYDVKM. V lost 10 bases and J lost 5, with 18 bases in between. CDR3 size: 14 residues.

Here the CDR3 reads CASHRTSYNEQFF. The CDR3 bases are TGTGCCAGCCATCGGACTAGCTACAATGAGCAGTTCTTC. The chain carries TRBV28 and TRBJ2-1; 7 bases are a match to TRBD2. In germline, CDR1 is MDHEN, CDR2 SYDVKM. J lost 3 bases, V lost 8 bases, and 4 bases had no gene match. The CDR3 spans 13 residues.

The chain employs TRBV9 and TRBJ2-2; TRBD2 matches at 10 bases. The trim removed 4 bases at V and 6 bases at J, leaving 9 bases unmatched. CDR3 length: 16 amino acids. Germline CDR1 is SGDLS and CDR2 is YYNGEE. CDR3 nucleotides: TGTGCCAGCAGCTCACCCCTAGCGGGAGCAGCCGGGGAGCTGTTTTTT. Residues: CASSSPLAGAAGELFF.

The chain combines TRBV30 with TRBJ2-1, with a tentative D call TRBD2 (6 bases). Germline CDR1 and CDR2: GTSNPN and SVGIG (reference sequence). The CDR3 length is 11 residues. V lost 5 bases and J lost 9, with 11 bases in between. The CDR3 coding sequence is TGTGCCTGGGGGGGGAGTTCTGAGCAGTTCTTC. Translated: CAWGGSSEQFF. The complete variable domain, with remaining parts taken from reference TRBV30 and TRBJ2-1, reads SQTIHQWPATLVQPVGSPLSLECTVEGTSNPNLYWYRQAAGRGLQLLFYSVGIGQISSEVPQNLSASRPQDRQFILSSKKLLLSDSGFYLCAWGGSSEQFFGPGTRLTVL.

This clone was seen more than once but under ten times. This same CDR3 is encoded by further DNA sequences in the sample. V gene TRBV28 combines with J gene TRBJ1-5; the D gene is possibly TRBD1 (6 bases). This CDR3 comprises 13 residues. Between the trimmed V and J ends, which lost 5 bases and 4 bases, there was a span of 9 bases. CDR1 is MDHEN, CDR2 SYDVKM, per germline. CDR3: CASSLQGNQPQHF. In DNA, the CDR3 is TGTGCCAGCAGTCTACAGGGAAATCAGCCCCAGCATTTT.

V and J are TRBV7-3 and TRBJ2-7, with TRBD1 matching 8 bases. The trim removed 5 bases at V and 9 bases at J, leaving 3 bases unmatched. CDR1 is SGHTA, CDR2 FQGTGA, per germline. This CDR3 spans 11 amino acids. CDR3 sequence: CASSEGTGQYF. CDR3 nucleotides: TGTGCCAGCAGCGAGGGGACAGGGCAGTACTTC.

The V and J genes are TRBV4-1 and TRBJ2-7; 10 bases map to TRBD1. Per germline, CDR1 MGHRA and CDR2 YSYEKL. J lost 0 bases, V lost 8 bases, and 1 base had no gene match. There are 13 residues in the CDR3. The CDR3, as DNA: TGCGCCAGCGGGGACAGGGGCTCCTACGAGCAGTACTTC. Protein product: CASGDRGSYEQYF.

V usage is TRBV6-5 and J usage is TRBJ1-1, with a weak D call TRBD1 (6 bases). The CDR3 spans 15 residues. Between the trimmed V and J ends, which lost 9 bases and 3 bases, there was a span of 20 bases. Germline V gene sequence: CDR1 MNHEY, CDR2 SVGAGI. The CDR3 sequence: CASQTRGRGYTEAFF. CDR3 nucleotides: TGTGCCAGTCAGACCCGAGGGAGGGGGTACACTGAAGCTTTCTTT.

The chain uses TRBV28 and TRBJ2-3; a weak D match, TRBD2 (5 bases). The germline V gene has CDR1 MDHEN and CDR2 SYDVKM. This CDR3 has 17 amino acids. Between the trimmed V and J ends, which lost 5 bases and 7 bases, there was a span of 25 bases. The CDR3 sequence is CASSPRARVWVGNTQYF. The CDR3, as DNA: TGTGCCAGCAGTCCACGGGCCCGGGTGTGGGTCGGGAATACGCAGTATTTT.